This T cell receptor (beta chain) was sequenced for a study of identical twins. Study-wide findings and caveats: Reduced insertions were recorded for abundant cord blood beta clonotypes, with no such pattern in memory repertoires. Models, which agreed with sharing between unrelated individuals, nonetheless underestimated the out-of-frame TCR alpha sharing seen in monozygotic twins.

This clonotype was observed at least ten times. Its cognate antigen is unknown. V lost 4 bases to trimming and J lost 1 base, with 16 bases between them. The CDR3 runs 16 residues. A template switching step contributed a universal primer site, while unique molecular identifiers were present in the cDNA. TCRdb re-analysed the 5' RACE reads in MiXCR, keeping a single row per CDR3 protein. The repertoire holds approximately 150,000 distinct CDR3 sequences, with approximately 3.5% as singletons. J is TRBJ1-1 and V is TRBV12-3 or TRBV12-4; weak D call: TRBD1 (5 bases). The origin of this receptor is a young man in good health. The sequenced material came from memory T cells sorted from blood. The CDR3: CASSSGPTATNTEAFF. The CDR3 DNA follows: TGTGCCAGCAGTTCCGGACCGACAGCTACGAACACTGAAGCTTTCTTT.